This TCR beta chain appears in the sequencing data of a study of graft-versus-host responses after intestinal transplantation. Overall study results and limits: Within the allografts of patients who had graft-donor T cell macrochimerism, graft-versus-host to host-versus-graft clonal ratios were high. Recipient bone marrow held GvH clones, some seen earlier in ileum or blood.

Only in-frame clones appear in the TCRdb table, and some are missing; sequencing was by immunoSEQ multiplex PCR. The sample includes under 75,000 clones, around nine tenths of them seen just once. Processing of graft tissue released intraepithelial and lamina propria lymphocytes. This clone showed up just once. Its specificity is unknown. There are 17 residues in the CDR3. J was trimmed by 3 bases and V by 6 bases; bases with no gene match: 15. CDR1 is MGHRA and CDR2 is YSYEKL in the germline V gene. The input for sequencing was ileum tissue, taken around 350 days after transplant. The sequence derives from a human patient who received an intestinal transplant, so some T cells may come from the graft donor. The chain recombines TRBV4-1 with TRBJ2-7, with 9 bases fitting TRBD1. The CDR3 coding sequence is TGCGCCAGCAGTCATGAGTCCGGGACAGGGATGATCTACGAGCAGTACTTC. This translates into CASSHESGTGMIYEQYF.